This note documents a single TCR beta chain sequence. This record belongs to a study of blood T cell repertoires in COVID-19. Original processing methods: Estimation of nucleated cell counts relied on the amplification of reference gene primers. Generated by immunoSEQ multiplex PCR, the TCRdb table keeps only in-frame clones and is missing some. V, J and clone size derive from that table, while D and trimming were established from the DNA sequence. The sample contains hundreds of thousands of clones, 87% of which appear only once. V shed 2 bases and J 6 bases; nucleotides not matched to a gene: 15. This CDR3 has 17 residues. Per germline, CDR1 SQVTM and CDR2 ANQGSEA.

The receptor's source is a woman aged 25 to 39 with acute COVID-19. The chain combines TRBV29-1 with TRBJ2-1; the match to TRBD2 covers 8 bases. Material: PBMCs or T cells enriched from blood (not recorded which). The CDR3 sequence is CSVEMFGESGSGNEQFF. CDR3 coding DNA: TGCAGCGTTGAAATGTTCGGGGAGAGCGGGAGTGGCAATGAGCAGTTCTTC.